The clone carrying this T cell receptor beta chain was picked up many times. Its target is unknown. Unique molecular identifiers featured in how the TCRbeta library was prepared. TCRdb passed the PCR reads through MiXCR, listing each CDR3 protein once. The table lists fewer than 550,000 distinct CDR3 sequences, roughly a tenth of them singletons. The CDR3 has 14 residues. CDR1 is SGHRS, CDR2 YFSETQ, per germline. Trimming shortened V by 6 bases and J by 7 bases, and 17 bases separated the two germline ends. The sample originates from a study of T-cell reconstitution after alpha-beta-depleted transplantation in children. Overall study findings and caveats: After one year, T-cell counts and TCRbeta diversity mostly came from new T cells. Two months or so post-transplant, alpha-beta T cells reportedly derived from several hundred expanded graft clones. It was surviving recipient T cells and thymic progenitors that gave some patients high TCRbeta diversity at day 60.

The sequenced sample was PBMCs, obtained before TCRalphabeta/CD19-depleted stem cell transplant. The rearrangement uses TRBV5-1 and TRBJ2-1; weak D call: TRBD2 (7 bases). The receptor was isolated from a child aged 2-15 years with inherited bone marrow failure, due to receive a stem cell transplant. The CDR3 spells CASTGGQNLNEQFF. CDR3 coding DNA: TGCGCCAGCACCGGGGGGCAAAACTTAAATGAGCAGTTCTTC.